The source of this T cell receptor beta chain is a study of control samples from healthy donors and cancer patients. In the case of this clone: The same CDR3 is also encoded by other DNA sequences in this sample.

Sequencing used immunoSEQ multiplex PCR; TCRdb keeps in-frame clones, though not all of them. The sample records about 140,000 clones, 91% being singletons. Trimming removed 2 bases from V and 4 bases from J; junction bases left unmatched: 3. This CDR3 region has 14 residues. Germline CDR1 MDHEN, CDR2 SYDVKM. The sequenced sample consisted of blood. This TCR derives from a man aged 30 to 39 in good health. The J gene is TRBJ2-7, the V gene TRBV28; 9 bases are a match to TRBD1. CDR3 in DNA: TGTGCCAGCAGTTTAGGGACAGGGACTTACGAGCAGTACTTC. Its protein is CASSLGTGTYEQYF. Based on the CDR3 plus reference TRBV28 and TRBJ2-7, the full variable domain is DVKVTQSSRYLVKRTGEKVFLECVQDMDHENMFWYRQDPGLGLRLIYFSYDVKMKEKGDIPEGYSVSREKKERFSLILESASTNQTSMYLCASSLGTGTYEQYFGPGTRLTVT.